This TCR beta chain was found in a study of T cells in women clearing cervical HPV infection. Background on the study: Control women cleared a single incident HPV16 infection within 12 months.

CDR3 length: 12 amino acids. Trimming shortened V by 4 bases and J by 6 bases, and 10 bases separated the two germline ends. Germline CDR1 reads SGHRS; CDR2 reads YFSETQ. Notes on this clone: Its cognate antigen is unknown. The sequenced fragment ends 3 residues before the CDR3 boundary, so the rest is inferred from the germline J gene.

The table came from immunoSEQ multiplex PCR; TCRdb's copy has only in-frame clones and leaves some out. The sample data list tens of thousands of clones. Study-level points and caveats: Timing of associations relative to infection is unclear; T-cell subsets were not isolated.

The sample comprised blood buffy coat. This clonotype was sampled from a woman aged 18 to 75 with a cervical HPV16 infection that either progressed to CIN3+ or cleared (not recorded which). The gene calls are TRBV5-1 and TRBJ1-2, with D possibly TRBD1 on 5 matching bases. The CDR3: CASSAQGDGYTF. The DNA read from the CDR3 is TGCGCCAGCAGCGCCCAGGGCGATGGC. Full variable domain (outside the CDR3, taken from reference TRBV5-1 and TRBJ1-2): KAGVTQTPRYLIKTRGQQVTLSCSPISGHRSVSWYQQTPGQGLQFLFEYFSETQRNKGNFPGRFSGRQFSNSRSEMNVSTLELGDSALYLCASSAQGDGYTFGSGTRLTVV.